The 31 T cell receptor beta chains below all came from one sample that was sequenced in a study of OX40 agonist ivuxolimab in advanced cancers. The library was generated by the immunoSEQ multiplex PCR assay. What TCRdb holds here is the immuneACCESS table cut down to in-frame rearrangements. Part of the clones is not present; checked against another copy, under half of the missing clones reflect an unresolved V gene, and the others are unexplained. The sample records approximately 77,000 clones, about 90% of which are singletons. Approximately 1.5% of the sample comes from the top ten. The specimen was CD4+ or CD8+ T cells sorted from blood, collected in a trial of the OX40 agonist ivuxolimab. These receptor sequences come from an adult with an advanced solid tumor such as melanoma, head and neck, liver or kidney cancer.

This chain links TRBV15 with TRBJ2-7; TRBD1 might be the D (6 bases). In germline, CDR1 is LNHNV, CDR2 YYDKDF (reference sequence). The length of the CDR3 is 15 residues. V was clipped by 1 base and J by 0 bases, with 10 bases between them. The DNA of the CDR3 is TGTGCCACCAGCAGAGGGACAGAAACCTCCTACGAGCAGTACTTC. Translation: CATSRGTETSYEQYF.

The rearrangement links TRBV5-1 to TRBJ2-3; weak D call: TRBD1 (6 bases). Trimming stripped 1 base from V and 0 bases from J, with 9 bases between. There are 15 residues in the CDR3. The germline CDR1 and CDR2 sequences are SGHRS and YFSETQ. The DNA of the CDR3 is TGCGCCAGCAGCTTGCAAGGGGGTAGCACAGATACGCAGTATTTT. Translated, it gives CASSLQGGSTDTQYF.

V and J are TRBV5-4 and TRBJ1-2; D is unclear. The ends were cut back, 1 base at V and 6 bases at J, with 7 bases in the middle. The CDR3 covers 12 residues. Germline V gives CDR1 SGHNT, CDR2 YYREEE (reference sequence). Here the CDR3 reads CASSLSGDGYTF. For the CDR3, the DNA is TGTGCCAGCAGCTTGAGCGGGGATGGCTACACCTTC. The full variable domain, completed using reference TRBV5-4 and TRBJ1-2, is ETGVTQSPTHLIKTRGQQVTLRCSSQSGHNTVSWYQQALGQGPQFIFQYYREEENGRGNFPPRFSGLQFPNYSSELNVNALELDDSALYLCASSLSGDGYTFGSGTRLTVV.

V and J are TRBV10-3 and TRBJ2-2, with unresolved D. The CDR3 has 15 amino acids. Trimming left V 10 bases short and J 0 bases short, with 15 bases between. Germline V CDR1 and CDR2: ENHRY, SYGVKD. CDR3 nucleotides: TGTGCCAGCGAAGGGCTCCGGGCGAACACCGGGGAGCTGTTTTTT. Its translation is CASEGLRANTGELFF.

This chain connects TRBV5-4 to TRBJ1-6; D remains unclear. Deletions cut 4 bases from V and 7 bases from J, with 15 bases between. The germline CDR1 and CDR2 sequences are SGHNT and YYREEE (reference sequence). The CDR3 runs to 15 residues. The CDR3 loop is CASSPDPERNSPLHF. The CDR3 region has the DNA TGTGCCAGCAGCCCTGACCCGGAGAGGAATTCACCCCTCCACTTT.

The gene calls are TRBV7-2 and TRBJ1-5, with D possibly TRBD1 on 5 matching bases. The CDR3 covers 14 residues. V gave up 2 bases and J gave up 5 bases, with 10 bases separating them. Germline values: CDR1 SGHTA, CDR2 FQGNSA. Here the CDR3 DNA reads TGTGCCAGCAGCTTACAGGGCGGGGATCAGCCCCAGCATTTT. Translating it yields CASSLQGGDQPQHF.

This chain uses TRBV19 with TRBJ2-2; 11 bases are a match to TRBD2. CDR1 is LNHDA and CDR2 is SQIVND in the germline V gene (reference sequence). The CDR3 consists of 17 residues. J was trimmed by 0 bases and V by 6 bases; bases with no gene match: 6. The CDR3 DNA is TGTGCCAGTAGCCGGCTAGCGGGAGGCCCGAACACCGGGGAGCTGTTTTTT. It translates to CASSRLAGGPNTGELFF.

The V gene is TRBV28, the J gene TRBJ2-2, with D uncertain. V lost 11 bases and J 6 bases, leaving 13 bases between the germline ends. Per germline, CDR1 MDHEN and CDR2 SYDVKM. This CDR3 comprises 12 residues. As DNA, the CDR3 is TGTGCCGTTCAAGGCGGCCCCGGGGAGCTGTTTTTT. As protein: CAVQGGPGELFF.

The rearrangement uses TRBV4-2 and TRBJ2-5, with a weak D call TRBD1 (6 bases). The CDR3 extends over 15 amino acids. Germline values: CDR1 LGHNA, CDR2 YNFKEQ. V lost 0 bases, J lost 5 bases, and 13 bases lay in between. The CDR3 loop is CASSQEQGPSETQYF. CDR3 nucleotide sequence: TGTGCCAGCAGCCAAGAACAGGGACCCAGCGAGACCCAGTACTTC.

In the case of this clone: Sequence at one end of the junction differs from germline and may be a read error. V is TRBV6-1 and J is TRBJ2-7, with D perhaps matching TRBD1 (6 bases). Germline V gives CDR1 MNHNS, CDR2 SASEGT. The CDR3 is 11 residues long. This CDR3 is CASSGTGRYAF. As DNA, the CDR3 is TGTGCCAGCAGTGGTACAGGGCGCTACGCCTTC.

V gene TRBV4-3 combines with J gene TRBJ2-7; 9 positions match TRBD1. CDR1 LGHNA and CDR2 YSLEER come from the germline V gene. J lost 0 bases, V lost 0 bases, and 3 bases had no gene match. This CDR3 is built from 16 residues. This chain's CDR3 is CASSQEPGQGSYEQYF. The CDR3 DNA reads TGCGCCAGCAGCCAAGAACCGGGACAGGGCTCCTACGAGCAGTACTTC.

CDR3 sequence reads: CASSQDKVKATGIGSAGELFF. DNA for the CDR3: TGTGCCAGCAGCCAAGATAAGGTGAAGGCTACAGGGATAGGATCCGCCGGGGAGCTGTTTTTT. The rearrangement uses TRBV14 and TRBJ2-2; D is perhaps TRBD1 (6 bases). This CDR3 is 21 amino acids long. Germline V gene sequence: CDR1 SGHDN, CDR2 FVKESK. V was pared by 0 bases and J by 6 bases, with 29 bases between.

The V call is TRBV18, the J call TRBJ2-7, with TRBD1 as a possible D gene (5 bases). There are 16 residues in the CDR3. V lost 5 bases, J lost 3 bases, and 20 bases lay in between. Germline CDR1 is KGHSH and CDR2 is LQKENI. In DNA, the CDR3 is TGTGCCAGCTCAGTCCGGTACCCGCCCGACAGCTACGAGCAGTACTTC. Encoded protein: CASSVRYPPDSYEQYF.

The table lists this clone with a few counts. J is TRBJ1-1 and V is TRBV5-1; D is undetermined. Germline CDR1 SGHRS, CDR2 YFSETQ. This CDR3 comprises 14 residues. The V gene lost 2 bases and the J gene lost 2 bases, with 10 bases spanning the gap. The CDR3 reads CASSFQDGNTEAFF. CDR3 nucleotide sequence: TGCGCCAGCAGCTTCCAGGACGGCAACACTGAAGCTTTCTTT.

This clone was counted only a few times. The rearrangement joins TRBV20-1 to TRBJ2-1; D is unresolved. From germline, CDR1 is DFQATT and CDR2 SNEGSKA (reference sequence). V was shortened by 5 bases and J by 8 bases, with 10 bases between the two germline ends. The CDR3 spans 11 residues. The CDR3 here is CSARSGDEQFF. In nucleotides, the CDR3 is TGCAGTGCTCGATCCGGAGATGAGCAGTTCTTC.

The chain uses TRBV7-2 and TRBJ2-3, with a possible D match to TRBD2 (6 bases). The CDR3 covers 15 residues. CDR1 is SGHTA, CDR2 FQGNSA, per germline. V lost 7 bases and J lost 5, with 19 bases in between. DNA for the CDR3: TGTGCCAGCACCTCGGGAGACTACGGAGGAGATACGCAGTATTTT. Translation: CASTSGDYGGDTQYF.

This rearrangement joins TRBV7-3 to TRBJ2-1; D is possibly TRBD2 (6 bases). The V and J ends lost 6 bases and 5 bases respectively, with 17 bases between them. Germline lookup yields CDR1 SGHTA and CDR2 FQGTGA. CDR3 size: 15 residues. The CDR3 DNA reads as TGTGCCAGCAGTTTCTCACCGGGACTCAACAATGAGCAGTTCTTC. It yields the protein CASSFSPGLNNEQFF.

This chain connects TRBV11-3 to TRBJ2-4; perhaps TRBD2 as D (5 bases). Germline V lookup: CDR1 SGHNT, CDR2 YENEEA. The germline V and J ends were trimmed by 1 base and 1 base, with 14 bases remaining between them. The CDR3 covers 17 residues. CDR3 in DNA: TGTGCCAGCAGCTTAGGTCTTCCAGGCGGGGCCAAAAACATTCAGTACTTC. It codes for CASSLGLPGGAKNIQYF.

The chain recombines TRBV19 with TRBJ2-2; D may be TRBD2 (5 bases). The CDR3 length is 15 residues. The V gene lost 6 bases and the J gene lost 5 bases, with 16 bases spanning the gap. Germline CDR1 reads LNHDA; CDR2 reads SQIVND (reference sequence). The CDR3 reads CASSTRAMATGELFF. The CDR3 DNA follows: TGTGCCAGTAGCACTAGGGCGATGGCGACCGGGGAGCTGTTTTTT.

The rearrangement links TRBV28 to TRBJ1-3; D uncertain. V was clipped by 6 bases and J by 4 bases, with 13 bases between them. The CDR3 loop spans 14 amino acids. The germline V gene has CDR1 MDHEN and CDR2 SYDVKM. The CDR3 reads CASRQIRTGNTIYF. DNA of the CDR3: TGTGCCAGCAGGCAAATTCGGACGGGAAACACCATATATTTT.

The J gene is TRBJ1-1, the V gene TRBV7-6; possibly TRBD1 for D (6 bases). The V and J ends lost 0 bases and 7 bases respectively, with 15 bases between them. CDR1 is SGHVS, CDR2 FNYEAQ, per germline. This CDR3 contains 15 residues. CDR3 in DNA: TGTGCCAGCAGCTTAGCGACAGGTCCCTACGTTGAAGCTTTCTTT. This sequence encodes CASSLATGPYVEAFF.

CDR3 sequence: CSVEGREASETQYF. The CDR3 DNA is TGCAGCGTTGAGGGCAGGGAGGCTTCCGAGACCCAGTACTTC. The chain joins TRBV29-1 to TRBJ2-5; a possible D gene is TRBD2 (6 bases). CDR1 and CDR2 (germline): SQVTM, ANQGSEA. The length of the CDR3 is 14 residues. The V and J ends lost 3 bases and 5 bases respectively, with 16 bases between them.

The V and J genes are TRBV20-1 and TRBJ2-1; D not resolved. The CDR3 is made up of 10 amino acids. Looked up from germline, CDR1 is DFQATT and CDR2 is SNEGSKA (reference sequence). Trimming took 3 bases from V and 8 from J, leaving 5 bases between them. The CDR3 is CSASNHEQFF. CDR3 bases: TGCAGTGCTAGTAACCATGAGCAGTTCTTC.

The chain has TRBV4-3 and TRBJ2-2, with 8 positions matching TRBD2. After removal of 5 bases from V and 7 bases from J, the junction contained 12 bases not matched to a gene. Looked up from germline, CDR1 is LGHNA and CDR2 is YSLEER. The CDR3 length is 16 residues. This CDR3 reads CASSLGLAGLVGELFF. CDR3 sequence (DNA): TGCGCCAGCAGCTTGGGGCTAGCGGGTCTAGTCGGGGAGCTGTTTTTT.

The rearrangement joins TRBV27 to TRBJ1-1, with 11 bases that match TRBD1. The CDR3 runs 15 residues. V lost 7 bases and J lost 1; bases outside the gene matches: 5. Germline CDR1 is MNHEY and CDR2 is SMNVEV (reference sequence). In DNA, the CDR3 is TGTGCCAGCACCGGGGGGACAGGGGGGAACACTGAAGCTTTCTTT. Translating it yields CASTGGTGGNTEAFF.

V usage is TRBV9 and J usage is TRBJ2-1, with 8 bases fitting TRBD2. J lost 10 bases, V lost 5 bases, and 14 bases had no gene match. CDR1 is SGDLS, CDR2 YYNGEE, per germline. The CDR3 is 15 residues long. The CDR3 spells CASRATLGPGGEQFF. The CDR3 bases are TGTGCCAGCAGGGCTACATTAGGGCCGGGGGGGGAGCAGTTCTTC.

For this clone: Additional DNA sequences in this sample encode the identical CDR3. The gene calls are TRBV5-1 and TRBJ2-5; TRBD1 is a possible D gene (5 bases). The CDR3 contains 13 residues. Germline V gene lookup returns CDR1 SGHRS and CDR2 YFSETQ. V was clipped by 2 bases and J by 5 bases, with 10 bases between them. The CDR3: CASSFQGGETQYF. CDR3 nucleotide sequence: TGCGCCAGCAGCTTCCAGGGCGGCGAGACCCAGTACTTC.

The rearrangement uses TRBV2 and TRBJ1-2; D may be TRBD1 (6 bases). This CDR3 is 15 amino acids long. From germline, CDR1 is SNHLY and CDR2 FYNNEI. V shed 1 base and J shed 3 bases, with 12 bases lying between them. In nucleotides, the CDR3 is TGTGCCAGCAGTGAAGTGACAGGAGGCTACTATGGCTACACCTTC. Its protein is CASSEVTGGYYGYTF.

The CDR3 bases are TGTGCCAGCAGCCCGGGACTAGCGGGAGGGTTTGGTGAGCAGTTCTTC. Protein sequence: CASSPGLAGGFGEQFF. V gene TRBV7-9 combines with J gene TRBJ2-1; 16 bases align to TRBD2. J gave up 9 bases and V 5 bases, and 7 bases lay outside the gene matches. There are 16 residues in the CDR3. Germline V gene sequence: CDR1 SEHNR, CDR2 FQNEAQ (reference sequence).

Details on this clone: Other DNA variants within this sample encode the same CDR3. The chain links TRBV27 to TRBJ2-1; the match to TRBD1 covers 7 bases. Germline V gene data show CDR1 as MNHEY and CDR2 as SMNVEV (reference sequence). J gave up 6 bases and V 3 bases, and 11 bases lay outside the gene matches. This CDR3 comprises 16 residues. For the CDR3, the DNA is TGTGCCAGCAGTTTCTATACAGGGGCTACATCCAATGAGCAGTTCTTC. Translating it yields CASSFYTGATSNEQFF.

This rearrangement joins TRBV28 to TRBJ1-2, with a tentative D call TRBD1 (6 bases). The CDR3 consists of 16 residues. Trimming took 8 bases from V and 2 from J, leaving 21 bases between them. The germline V gene has CDR1 MDHEN and CDR2 SYDVKM. The CDR3 is CASSKPRTEINYGYTF. CDR3 DNA: TGTGCCAGCTCGAAACCTCGGACAGAGATCAACTATGGCTACACCTTC.